The 10 T cell receptor beta chains presented below share a single source sample, sequenced in a study of T cell responses to AZD1222 COVID-19 vaccine. Profiling relied on immunoSEQ multiplex PCR, and the TCRdb table lists in-frame clones only, not all of them. The sample lists just over 150,000 clones; approximately 91% were seen once. The specimen was peripheral blood, collected after recovery from COVID-19. These TCRs come from an adult who had recovered from COVID-19.

The genes are TRBV4-2 and TRBJ2-3; TRBD2 matches at 14 bases. CDR3 length: 18 residues. V was clipped by 5 bases and J by 2 bases; unmatched bases: 9. The V gene's germline CDR1 is LGHNA and CDR2 YNFKEQ. The CDR3 DNA follows: TGTGCCAGCAGCTCGGGACTAGCGGGGGCCCTTATCACAGATACGCAGTATTTT. Residues: CASSSGLAGALITDTQYF.

V usage is TRBV4-2 and J usage is TRBJ2-1; a possible D gene is TRBD2 (6 bases). In germline, CDR1 is LGHNA, CDR2 YNFKEQ. The CDR3 extends over 16 amino acids. V was cut by 1 base and J by 5 bases, with 15 bases left in between. As DNA, the CDR3 is TGTGCCAGCAGCCAAGGTGACGGGAGCAACAACAATGAGCAGTTCTTC. Translating gives CASSQGDGSNNNEQFF.

This sequence joins TRBV11-3 and TRBJ2-1; TRBD2 might be the D (6 bases). Germline V gives CDR1 SGHNT, CDR2 YENEEA. The V end lost 5 bases, the J end lost 8 bases, and 22 bases lay between the germline ends. This CDR3 is built from 16 residues. CDR3 nucleotide sequence: TGTGCCAGCAGCAACTATGTCACGGGAGAGGACCATGAGCAGTTCTTC. Translation gives CASSNYVTGEDHEQFF.

The chain is built from TRBV7-2 and TRBJ1-2; 9 bases align to TRBD1. J was trimmed by 4 bases and V by 5 bases; bases with no gene match: 5. Germline V gene lookup returns CDR1 SGHTA and CDR2 FQGNSA. This CDR3 contains 14 residues. CDR3 bases: TGTGCCAGCAGCCATAGGACAGGGGCCTATGGCTACACCTTC. As protein: CASSHRTGAYGYTF.

The table lists this clone with a count of one. V gene TRBV28 combines with J gene TRBJ1-5; the match to TRBD1 covers 9 bases. Germline V gene data show CDR1 as MDHEN and CDR2 as SYDVKM. The CDR3 is 16 residues long. J lost 0 bases, V lost 10 bases, and 10 bases had no gene match. CDR3 nucleotides: TGTGCCACAGGGACAGGGACTCTATATAGCAATCAGCCCCAGCATTTT. Translation gives CATGTGTLYSNQPQHF.

V is TRBV2 and J is TRBJ2-5; 9 nucleotides align to TRBD1. CDR3 size: 15 residues. Trimming removed 1 base from V and 6 bases from J; junction bases left unmatched: 6. Germline V gives CDR1 SNHLY, CDR2 FYNNEI. The CDR3 here is CASSEGQGGSQTQYF. CDR3 sequence (DNA): TGTGCCAGCAGTGAAGGACAGGGGGGGAGTCAGACCCAGTACTTC.

The rearrangement joins TRBV11-2 to TRBJ2-1, with D unresolved. Germline V CDR1 and CDR2: SGHAT, FQNNGV. V was cut by 0 bases and J by 7 bases, with 7 bases left in between. CDR3 length equals 13 residues. CDR3 DNA: TGTGCCAGCAGCTTAGATGGAAGGAATGAGCAGTTCTTC. Protein product: CASSLDGRNEQFF.

The chain recombines TRBV3-1 (or the pseudogene TRBV3-2) with TRBJ2-3; D is possibly TRBD2 (5 bases). The V gene lost 0 bases and the J gene lost 1 base, with 11 bases spanning the gap. CDR3 size: 16 residues. The germline V gene encodes CDR1 LGHDT and CDR2 YNNKEL (reference sequence). CDR3 in amino acids: CASSQDGQRGTDTQYF. In DNA, the CDR3 is TGTGCCAGCAGCCAAGACGGTCAGAGGGGCACAGATACGCAGTATTTT.

The chain links TRBV4-2 to TRBJ2-1, with D possibly matching TRBD2 (5 bases). The V and J ends lost 3 bases and 7 bases respectively, with 16 bases between them. Germline V CDR1 and CDR2: LGHNA, YNFKEQ. This CDR3 has 15 residues. CDR3 nucleotide sequence: TGTGCCAGCAGCCAGGCAGTGGGTAGCGAGAATGAGCAGTTCTTC. This sequence encodes CASSQAVGSENEQFF.

This clone was detected once. The V call is TRBV18, the J call TRBJ2-3, with D perhaps matching TRBD1 (6 bases). The V and J ends lost 6 bases and 2 bases respectively, with 15 bases between them. From germline, CDR1 is KGHSH and CDR2 LQKENI. The CDR3 covers 15 residues. CDR3 sequence: CASSRSQGTTDTQYF. The CDR3 nucleotides read TGTGCCAGCTCGCGATCCCAGGGGACCACAGATACGCAGTATTTT.